These 9 T cell receptor beta chains were all obtained from the same sample, sequenced in a study of neurological immune-mediated disorders. TCRdb re-called the 5' RACE reads through MiXCR, storing one row per CDR3 protein. The sample yields roughly 65,000 distinct CDR3 sequences, around 5% seen once. Sequencing used PBMCs. These receptors originate from a human donor with multiple sclerosis. The donor label of this sample is uncertain.

In this sample, this clonotype turned up many times. This chain connects TRBV20-1 to TRBJ2-1; tentative D call: TRBD2 (5 bases). The CDR3 loop spans 12 amino acids. The germline V gene has CDR1 DFQATT and CDR2 SNEGSKA (reference sequence). The V end lost 6 bases, the J end lost 7 bases, and 13 bases lay between the germline ends. In nucleotides, the CDR3 is TGCAGTGCCACACTAGGTTCAAATGAGCAGTTCTTC. It encodes CSATLGSNEQFF.

This chain uses TRBV20-1 with TRBJ2-7; 8 bases are shared with TRBD1. The CDR3 contains 14 residues. The germline V gene encodes CDR1 DFQATT and CDR2 SNEGSKA (reference sequence). V shed 0 bases and J 2 bases; nucleotides not matched to a gene: 3. This CDR3 reads CSAREGQGTYEQYF. The CDR3 nucleotides read TGCAGTGCTAGAGAAGGACAGGGAACCTACGAGCAGTACTTC.

In this sample, this clonotype turned up many times. The chain uses TRBV15 and TRBJ2-7, with D uncertain. The V end was cut by 0 bases, the J end by 4 bases, with 13 bases between. The V gene's germline CDR1 is LNHNV and CDR2 YYDKDF (reference sequence). The CDR3 contains 15 residues. This chain's CDR3 is CATSRDRSEGYEQYF. The CDR3 DNA reads TGTGCCACCAGCAGAGATCGGTCTGAAGGGTACGAGCAGTACTTC.

This clonotype has a count of ten or more. The rearrangement uses TRBV10-2 and TRBJ2-2; 9 bases align to TRBD1. J lost 1 base, V lost 7 bases, and 4 bases had no gene match. The germline V gene has CDR1 WSHSY and CDR2 SAAADI. The length of the CDR3 is 15 residues. The CDR3 here is CASIDRGWNTGELFF. The CDR3 region has the DNA TGCGCCAGCATCGACAGGGGGTGGAACACCGGGGAGCTGTTTTTT.

This clonotype was recorded many times. V gene TRBV11-2 combines with J gene TRBJ2-1; D uncertain. V gave up 3 bases and J gave up 6 bases, with 9 bases separating them. The CDR3 totals 13 residues. Germline CDR1 reads SGHAT; CDR2 reads FQNNGV. The CDR3 protein is CASSFAGSNEQFF. The CDR3 region has the DNA TGTGCCAGCAGCTTTGCCGGTTCCAATGAGCAGTTCTTC.

This clonotype was counted at least ten times. The chain is built from TRBV20-1 and TRBJ2-3, with D maybe TRBD1 (6 bases). Trimming took off 3 bases at V and 4 bases at J, with 14 bases between the two ends. The CDR3 covers 14 residues. Germline V gene data show CDR1 as DFQATT and CDR2 as SNEGSKA (reference sequence). CDR3 sequence (DNA): TGCAGTGCTAGGGGTGGGGGCAGTGCAGATACGCAGTATTTT. This encodes CSARGGGSADTQYF.

This clonotype appeared many times. The chain couples TRBV6-5 to TRBJ2-1; D gene unclear. CDR3 length: 13 amino acids. Trimming stripped 6 bases from V and 4 bases from J, with 10 bases between. Germline V CDR1 and CDR2: MNHEY, SVGAGI. This CDR3 reads CASRYTDYNEQFF. Written as DNA, the CDR3 is TGTGCCAGCAGGTACACGGATTACAATGAGCAGTTCTTC.

This clonotype was detected ten times or more. J is TRBJ2-7 and V is TRBV20-1, with TRBD2 matching 9 bases. The V gene end was trimmed by 6 bases and the J gene end by 6 bases; junction bases not matched to a gene: 9. This CDR3 comprises 13 residues. In germline, CDR1 is DFQATT, CDR2 SNEGSKA (reference sequence). This CDR3 reads CSAVVAGVFEQYF. The CDR3 DNA reads TGCAGTGCGGTGGTAGCGGGGGTGTTCGAGCAGTACTTC.

This clonotype was seen at least ten times. This rearrangement joins TRBV9 to TRBJ2-2, with TRBD2 as a possible D gene (5 bases). CDR3 length: 13 amino acids. V dropped 5 bases and J dropped 0 bases, with 5 bases sitting between them. Germline V gives CDR1 SGDLS, CDR2 YYNGEE. CDR3 sequence (DNA): TGTGCCAGCAGGGACTCGAACACCGGGGAGCTGTTTTTT. Translation gives CASRDSNTGELFF.